These 17 T cell receptor beta chains share one sample of origin, sequenced in a study of identifying expanded T cells in peripheral blood. The repertoire was sequenced with immunoSEQ multiplex PCR; TCRdb's copy has only in-frame clones and lacks some. The table shows some 91,000 clones, with about 87% occurring only once. The sequenced sample consisted of blood. The source is a person between 18 and 75 years old in good health.

The chain recombines TRBV18 with TRBJ2-7; TRBD2 matches at 8 bases. Per the germline V gene, CDR1 is KGHSH and CDR2 is LQKENI. This CDR3 region has 15 residues. With 2 bases clipped from V and 2 bases from J, the junction kept 5 bases outside the gene matches. CDR3 loop: CASSPNSGKTYEQYF. CDR3 DNA sequence: TGTGCCAGCTCACCAAATAGCGGGAAGACCTACGAGCAGTACTTC. Drawing the rest from reference TRBV18 and TRBJ2-7, the complete variable domain is NAGVMQNPRHLVRRRGQEARLRCSPMKGHSHVYWYRQLPEEGLKFMVYLQKENIIDESGMPKERFSAEFPKEGPSILRIQQVVRGDSAAYFCASSPNSGKTYEQYFGPGTRLTVT.

This clone has a single count. V and J are TRBV7-9 and TRBJ2-7; D might be TRBD2 (5 bases). Germline lookup yields CDR1 SEHNR and CDR2 FQNEAQ (reference sequence). The CDR3 totals 13 residues. V was shortened by 5 bases and J by 2 bases, with 10 bases between the two germline ends. CDR3 sequence: CASSRGLAYEQYF. The CDR3, as DNA: TGTGCCAGCAGCCGAGGGCTAGCCTACGAGCAGTACTTC.

As to this clone: Within the sample, other DNA sequences also encode this same CDR3. The CDR3 loop reads CASSRGSNQPQHF. CDR3 sequence (DNA): TGTGCCAGCAGTAGGGGGAGCAATCAGCCCCAGCATTTT. The chain couples TRBV6-5 to TRBJ1-5; perhaps TRBD1 as D (6 bases). Trimming removed 5 bases from V and 1 base from J, with 6 bases in between. From germline, CDR1 is MNHEY and CDR2 SVGAGI. The CDR3 covers 13 residues.

The chain is built from TRBV6-5 and TRBJ1-2; 8 nucleotides agree with TRBD1. CDR3 length: 14 residues. Germline V gene sequence: CDR1 MNHEY, CDR2 SVGAGI. V trimming: 6 bases; J trimming: 0 bases; junction bases outside the gene matches: 3. Here the CDR3 reads CASRRTGSNYGYTF. CDR3 in DNA: TGTGCCAGCAGGCGGACAGGGTCTAACTATGGCTACACCTTC.

Here the CDR3 DNA reads TGTGCCAGCAGCTTGGACCTAGCGGCAGTAAAGGGTGAGCAGTTCTTC. It specifies CASSLDLAAVKGEQFF. This chain connects TRBV5-4 to TRBJ2-1; 7 bases are shared with TRBD2. The CDR3 is made up of 16 amino acids. J gave up 9 bases and V 0 bases, and 12 bases lay outside the gene matches. Germline-derived CDR1 and CDR2 are SGHNT and YYREEE (reference sequence).

The chain couples TRBV9 to TRBJ2-3; 7 nucleotides line up with TRBD2. The V and J ends lost 1 base and 6 bases, in that order; junction bases with no gene match: 8. Germline CDR1 is SGDLS and CDR2 is YYNGEE. The CDR3 has 15 residues. The CDR3 region is CASSVTAGRADTQYF. The CDR3 DNA follows: TGTGCCAGCAGCGTAACCGCGGGGAGGGCGGATACGCAGTATTTT.

V gene TRBV19 combines with J gene TRBJ2-7, with D unresolved. Germline loops: CDR1 LNHDA, CDR2 SQIVND (reference sequence). The CDR3 runs 14 residues. The germline V and J ends were trimmed by 1 base and 2 bases, with 9 bases remaining between them. CDR3 coding DNA: TGTGCCAGTAGTATAGTCCAGAACCCCTACGAGCAGTACTTC. This sequence encodes CASSIVQNPYEQYF.

The rearrangement links TRBV5-1 to TRBJ2-3, with D perhaps matching TRBD1 (7 bases). CDR3 length: 15 amino acids. The V gene's germline CDR1 is SGHRS and CDR2 YFSETQ. Trimming removed 5 bases from V and 2 bases from J, with 15 bases in between. CDR3 DNA sequence: TGCGCCAGCAGTCCGGAGGGGGCTCCCACAGATACGCAGTATTTT. Encoded protein: CASSPEGAPTDTQYF.

The chain couples TRBV21-1 to TRBJ2-7; the table names TRBD2, a call not compared with the DNA. TRBV21-1 is a listed pseudogene. This CDR3 contains 15 residues. The DNA for the CDR3 is TGTGCCAGCAGTAACCCGGGGCGGGGACGAAACGAGCAGTACTTC. Residues: CASSNPGRGRNEQYF.

J is TRBJ1-1 and V is TRBV6-6; 9 nucleotides line up with TRBD1. V gave up 4 bases and J gave up 4 bases; unmatched junction bases: 7. This CDR3 contains 15 residues. The germline CDR1 and CDR2 sequences are MNHNY and SVGAGI (reference sequence). Here the CDR3 DNA reads TGTGCCAGCAGTTTTACCGGGACAGGGTCCACTGAAGCTTTCTTT. Protein sequence: CASSFTGTGSTEAFF.

The chain's CDR3 is CASSHLRSDEKLFF. The CDR3 DNA sequence: TGTGCCAGCAGCCACCTCCGATCAGATGAAAAACTGTTTTTT. The chain joins TRBV4-2 to TRBJ1-4; no clear D. This CDR3 comprises 14 residues. Germline CDR1 LGHNA, CDR2 YNFKEQ. Trimming stripped 3 bases from V and 6 bases from J, with 11 bases between.

This clone was counted once. This rearrangement joins TRBV7-9 to TRBJ2-7; D is undetermined. The V end lost 5 bases, the J end lost 1 base, and 18 bases lay between the germline ends. Germline V gene lookup returns CDR1 SEHNR and CDR2 FQNEAQ (reference sequence). The CDR3 length is 16 residues. The CDR3 reads CASSDRKGTESYEQYF. The CDR3 region has the DNA TGTGCCAGCAGCGACCGTAAGGGAACAGAATCCTACGAGCAGTACTTC.

The chain uses TRBV4-3 and TRBJ2-3; D is unclear. V lost 1 base, J lost 2 bases, and 13 bases lay in between. The CDR3 covers 16 residues. Germline V gives CDR1 LGHNA, CDR2 YSLEER. The CDR3 nucleotides read TGCGCCAGCAGCCAAGGGGTCGGTCTGCTCACAGATACGCAGTATTTT. It is translated as CASSQGVGLLTDTQYF.

The chain employs TRBV7-6 and TRBJ2-7; 11 positions match TRBD2. The ends lost 3 bases at V and 7 bases at J; junction bases unmatched: 8. The germline CDR1 and CDR2 sequences are SGHVS and FNYEAQ. The CDR3 length is 15 residues. CDR3: CASSFSPGLAEEQYF. The DNA for the CDR3 is TGTGCCAGCAGCTTCTCGCCGGGACTAGCGGAGGAGCAGTACTTC.

The rearrangement uses TRBV19 and TRBJ1-1; possibly TRBD1 for D (5 bases). The ends were cut back, 8 bases at V and 10 bases at J, with 20 bases in the middle. Per germline, CDR1 LNHDA and CDR2 SQIVND (reference sequence). The CDR3 is made up of 13 amino acids. CDR3 in DNA: TGTGCCAGTGGGTCTGACGGGGGATCTCGAGCTTTCTTT. It is translated as CASGSDGGSRAFF.

The chain has TRBV7-3 and TRBJ2-3, with D uncertain. This CDR3 comprises 15 residues. From germline, CDR1 is SGHTA and CDR2 FQGTGA. The V end lost 1 base, the J end lost 3 bases, and 11 bases lay between the germline ends. The CDR3: CASSLNQARTDTQYF. The CDR3 nucleotides are TGTGCCAGCAGCTTAAATCAGGCCCGTACAGATACGCAGTATTTT.

The rearrangement uses TRBV9 and TRBJ1-4; D unclear. Germline values: CDR1 SGDLS, CDR2 YYNGEE. Trimming pared 4 bases from V and 5 bases from J, leaving 15 bases between. The CDR3 has 15 residues. DNA for the CDR3: TGTGCCAGCAGCCCCCAAGGGCCGGAGAATGAAAAACTGTTTTTT. It codes for CASSPQGPENEKLFF.